Listed below are T cell receptor beta chains from one sample, sequenced in a study of cytomegalovirus exposure and HLA in healthy donors. Sequencing was performed with immunoSEQ multiplex PCR; in TCRdb, only in-frame clones are kept and a portion is missing. The sample gives some 220,000 clones, 77% of which show up once; 2.7% is in the top ten. What was sequenced was PBMCs. The receptors were gathered from an older woman in good health and CMV-seropositive. CDR3s include the opening cysteine and the closing phenylalanine or tryptophan. The D gene is left open where the match is weak. Size is stated for part of the rows, as once, few or many counts, or as a class when the clone is expanded.

v_gene	d_gene	len	abundance	j_gene	CDR3aa	CDR3nt
TRBV19	.	14	.	TRBJ1-2	CASSVGISNYGYTF	TGTGCCAGTAGTGTCGGGATCTCTAACTATGGCTACACCTTC
TRBV2	TRBD2	15	once	TRBJ2-1	CASRGDYWTYNEQFF	TGTGCCAGCAGAGGGGACTACTGGACCTACAATGAGCAGTTCTTC
TRBV18	TRBD1	12	.	TRBJ2-7	CASGQGSYEQYF	TGTGCCAGCGGACAGGGCTCCTACGAGCAGTACTTC
TRBV6-5	TRBD1	15	.	TRBJ1-5	CASTGLTGAGVPQHF	TGTGCCAGCACAGGACTGACAGGGGCCGGAGTACCCCAGCATTTT
TRBV5-1	.	15	.	TRBJ1-1	CASSSGGVKNTEAFF	TGCGCCAGCAGCTCGGGGGGAGTTAAGAACACTGAAGCTTTCTTT
TRBV7-2	TRBD1	11	.	TRBJ2-3	CASSPRQGQYF	TGTGCCAGCAGCCCAAGACAGGGCCAGTATTTT
TRBV4-2	.	15	once	TRBJ1-1	CASSLIQGMNTEAFF	TGTGCCAGCAGCCTAATCCAGGGCATGAACACTGAAGCTTTCTTT
TRBV5-1	TRBD2	16	.	TRBJ2-2	CASRFLGGANTGELFF	TGCGCCAGCAGGTTTCTCGGGGGGGCGAACACCGGGGAGCTGTTTTTT
TRBV7-9	.	15	.	TRBJ1-4	CASSLVDSANEKLFF	TGTGCCAGCAGCTTAGTGGACTCGGCTAATGAAAAACTGTTTTTT
TRBV7-6	TRBD2	16	.	TRBJ2-2	CASSSGLAGPTRELFF	TGTGCCAGCAGCTCGGGACTAGCGGGGCCAACCAGGGAGCTGTTTTTT
TRBV12-5	.	13	.	TRBJ1-5	CASGQESNQPQHF	TGTGCTAGTGGCCAGGAAAGCAATCAGCCCCAGCATTTT
TRBV2	.	16	.	TRBJ2-3	CASSELDRGNTDTQYF	TGTGCCAGCAGCGAGTTGGACAGAGGAAACACAGATACGCAGTATTTT
TRBV19	TRBD1	13	.	TRBJ1-2	CASQGQVDYGYTF	TGTGCCAGCCAAGGACAGGTGGACTATGGCTACACCTTC
TRBV30	TRBD2	15	.	TRBJ2-2	CAWGPWTSANGELFF	TGTGCCTGGGGACCTTGGACTAGTGCTAACGGGGAGCTGTTTTTT
TRBV2	.	13	few	TRBJ2-7	CASDRRGNYEQYF	TGTGCCAGCGATCGGAGGGGCAACTACGAGCAGTACTTC
TRBV30	.	13	.	TRBJ1-5	CAWTKLGGQPQHF	TGTGCCTGGACAAAACTCGGGGGTCAGCCCCAGCATTTT
TRBV5-4	.	12	.	TRBJ2-7	CASSQDWAQQYF	TGTGCCAGCAGCCAGGACTGGGCCCAGCAGTACTTC
TRBV5-1	TRBD1	15	.	TRBJ1-4	CASRVIGTGSEKLFF	TGCGCCAGCAGGGTTATCGGGACAGGGAGTGAAAAACTGTTTTTT
TRBV6-1	.	14	few	TRBJ1-5	CASSEGGGNQPQHF	TGTGCCAGCAGTGAGGGGGGGGGAAATCAGCCCCAGCATTTT
TRBV5-1	TRBD1	14	few	TRBJ2-3	CASTRQGSTDTQYF	TGCGCCAGCACGAGACAGGGAAGCACAGATACGCAGTATTTT
TRBV10-3	TRBD1	13	few	TRBJ2-7	CATRDRGSYEQYF	TGTGCCACCCGGGACAGGGGCTCCTACGAGCAGTACTTC
TRBV25-1	.	15	few	TRBJ2-5	CASSWGGLYQETQYF	TGTGCCAGCTCCTGGGGCGGATTGTACCAAGAGACCCAGTACTTC
TRBV2	.	13	.	TRBJ1-2	CASSANLNYGYTF	TGTGCCAGCAGTGCTAATCTTAACTATGGCTACACCTTC
TRBV29-1	TRBD2	14	.	TRBJ2-7	CSVVSGRLAGEQYF	TGCAGCGTTGTAAGCGGGAGGCTTGCGGGAGAGCAGTACTTC
TRBV18	TRBD2	15	.	TRBJ2-1	CASSPWTSQSDEQFF	TGTGCCAGCTCACCCTGGACTAGCCAGAGCGATGAGCAGTTCTTC
TRBV29-1	.	12	.	TRBJ2-3	CSVEASTDTQYF	TGCAGCGTTGAAGCTAGCACAGATACGCAGTATTTT
TRBV7-9	TRBD1	14	few	TRBJ1-2	CASSFSGTGYGYTF	TGTGCCAGCAGCTTTAGTGGGACAGGCTATGGCTACACCTTC
TRBV5-8	TRBD1	14	.	TRBJ2-7	CASSFQGVSYEQYF	TGTGCCAGCAGCTTTCAGGGGGTCAGCTACGAGCAGTACTTC
TRBV5-6	TRBD1	14	.	TRBJ2-5	CASSADRGLREQYF	TGTGCCAGCAGCGCGGACAGGGGGCTTCGGGAGCAGTACTTC
TRBV19	TRBD1	16	once	TRBJ1-2	CASSTLGQGAYYGYTF	TGTGCCAGTAGTACGCTGGGACAGGGGGCGTACTATGGCTACACCTTC
TRBV10-3	TRBD1	13	.	TRBJ1-1	CAIRQGALTEAFF	TGTGCCATCAGGCAGGGGGCCTTGACTGAAGCTTTCTTT
TRBV19	TRBD2	14	.	TRBJ2-3	CASKAGAVGDTQYF	TGTGCCAGTAAGGCGGGAGCAGTAGGAGATACGCAGTATTTT
TRBV28	TRBD2	15	.	TRBJ2-5	CASSFQRGGWETQYF	TGTGCCAGCAGTTTCCAGCGGGGGGGCTGGGAGACCCAGTACTTC
TRBV7-8	.	16	.	TRBJ1-4	CASSLAPTATNEKLFF	TGTGCCAGCAGCTTAGCTCCTACAGCAACTAATGAAAAACTGTTTTTT
TRBV2	.	14	.	TRBJ2-2	CAGLRRGGTGELFF	TGTGCCGGTTTGCGGCGGGGAGGCACCGGGGAGCTGTTTTTT
TRBV4-3	TRBD2	18	.	TRBJ2-1	CASSQEPGGEWFFGEQFF	TGCGCCAGCAGCCAAGAACCTGGGGGGGAGTGGTTTTTCGGTGAGCAGTTCTTC
TRBV6-1	.	15	.	TRBJ1-2	CASSPNRDPDYGYTF	TGTGCCAGCAGTCCCAACAGGGATCCGGATTATGGCTACACCTTC
TRBV11-1	.	14	few	TRBJ2-5	CASSQQGGQETQYF	TGTGCCAGCAGTCAGCAGGGTGGCCAAGAGACCCAGTACTTC
TRBV18	.	13	.	TRBJ2-7	CASSPARAYEQYF	TGTGCCAGCTCACCCGCCAGGGCCTACGAGCAGTACTTC
TRBV10-3	.	10	.	TRBJ2-2	CAGGSGELFF	TGTGCCGGGGGGTCCGGGGAGCTGTTTTTT
TRBV6-1	.	13	.	TRBJ2-7	CASMTVNSYEQYF	TGTGCCAGCATGACAGTTAACTCCTACGAGCAGTACTTC
TRBV30	TRBD1	13	.	TRBJ2-5	CAWSRDRQETQYF	TGTGCCTGGAGTAGGGACAGGCAAGAGACCCAGTACTTC
TRBV6-5	TRBD2	14	.	TRBJ2-2	CASSIAGPTGELFF	TGTGCCAGCAGTATAGCGGGTCCCACCGGGGAGCTGTTTTTT
TRBV18	.	13	few	TRBJ1-6	CASSPAGTQALHF	TGTGCCAGCTCACCAGCGGGCACCCAAGCCCTCCACTTT
TRBV29-1	TRBD2	14	.	TRBJ2-2	CSVGVGGITGELFF	TGCAGCGTTGGGGTGGGAGGGATCACCGGGGAGCTGTTTTTT
TRBV10-3	TRBD1	14	.	TRBJ1-1	CAIKTGQGSTEAFF	TGTGCCATCAAAACGGGACAGGGGTCGACTGAAGCTTTCTTT
TRBV6-1	TRBD1	15	.	TRBJ1-3	CASSETRQGGNTIYF	TGTGCCAGCAGTGAAACCCGACAGGGCGGGAACACCATATATTTT
TRBV7-9	.	11	few	TRBJ2-7	CSSSLGDTPTF	TGTTCCAGCAGCTTAGGGGACACCCCCACCTTC
TRBV2	.	17	.	TRBJ2-1	CASSEILGAGAYNEQFF	TGTGCCAGCAGTGAAATCCTAGGGGCAGGCGCTTACAATGAGCAGTTCTTC
TRBV30	TRBD1	15	.	TRBJ1-1	CAWGKTGTENTEAFF	TGTGCCTGGGGGAAGACAGGGACTGAGAACACTGAAGCTTTCTTT
TRBV5-4	TRBD1	13	.	TRBJ1-2	CASSAQGVHGYTF	TGTGCCAGCAGCGCACAGGGGGTTCATGGCTACACCTTC
TRBV30	.	15	.	TRBJ2-1	CAWSVGGGVYNEQFF	TGTGCCTGGAGTGTAGGGGGGGGCGTCTACAATGAGCAGTTCTTC
TRBV30	TRBD1	13	.	TRBJ1-2	CAWSQGTGNGYTF	TGTGCCTGGAGTCAGGGGACAGGGAATGGCTACACCTTC
TRBV7-9	.	16	.	TRBJ1-4	CSSSPTGGLVEEKLFF	TGTTCCAGCAGCCCCACTGGGGGGTTGGTGGAAGAAAAACTGTTTTTT
TRBV28	.	12	.	TRBJ1-1	CASSLSYTEAFF	TGTGCCAGCAGTCTCTCGTACACTGAAGCTTTCTTT
TRBV10-3	TRBD2	19	.	TRBJ2-7	CAISETGLAGAMSSYEQYF	TGTGCCATCAGTGAAACAGGACTAGCGGGCGCAATGAGCTCCTACGAGCAGTACTTC
TRBV7-2	TRBD2	15	.	TRBJ2-3	CASSAPGLAKDTQYF	TGTGCCAGCAGCGCTCCGGGACTAGCGAAAGATACGCAGTATTTT
TRBV6-1	TRBD1	17	.	TRBJ2-7	CASSEFLGSDRGTEQYF	TGTGCCAGCAGTGAATTCCTGGGATCCGACAGGGGGACCGAGCAGTACTTC
TRBV19	.	14	.	TRBJ2-7	CASSNYRVSYEQYF	TGTGCCAGTAGTAATTACAGGGTGAGCTACGAGCAGTACTTC
TRBV28	TRBD1	11	.	TRBJ1-4	CASNRQGELFF	TGTGCCAGCAACCGACAGGGCGAACTGTTTTTT